The 24 T cell receptor beta chains below were found in one sample sequenced in a study of shared clonotypes between healthy human individuals. Only in-frame clones appear in the TCRdb table, and some are missing; sequencing was by immunoSEQ multiplex PCR. The sample lists about 820,000 clones, 80% to 95% occurring once. Terminally differentiated effector memory CD45RA+ cells were excluded from the naive CD8 cells, which were CD45RO-negative and positively selected for CCR7. Sequenced: naive CD8+ T cells sorted from blood. These receptors were taken from a man aged 30 to 45 in good health.

This clone was recorded once. The V gene is TRBV10-3, the J gene TRBJ1-1; D gene ambiguous. Trimming removed 0 bases at V and 0 bases at J, with 5 bases between. Germline CDR1 and CDR2: ENHRY and SYGVKD. This CDR3 has 14 amino acids. CDR3 DNA: TGTGCCATCAGTGAGTCTGGCATGAACACTGAAGCTTTCTTT. Its protein product is CAISESGMNTEAFF.

The V gene is TRBV6-6, the J gene TRBJ1-3; D might be TRBD1 (6 bases). There are 16 residues in the CDR3. V shed 6 bases and J shed 2 bases, with 17 bases lying between them. CDR1 is MNHNY and CDR2 is SVGAGI in the germline V gene (reference sequence). This CDR3 is CASRRTSGVAGNTIYF. DNA for the CDR3: TGTGCCAGCAGAAGGACCTCAGGGGTCGCTGGAAACACCATATATTTT.

This rearrangement joins TRBV4-1 to TRBJ2-7, with no clear D. The CDR3 is 14 residues long. V was clipped by 0 bases and J by 3 bases, with 9 bases between them. The germline CDR1 and CDR2 sequences are MGHRA and YSYEKL. In DNA, the CDR3 is TGCGCCAGCAGCCAAGACTCGGGTCTCTACGAGCAGTACTTC. It translates to CASSQDSGLYEQYF.

This clone appeared once. J is TRBJ2-1 and V is TRBV19, with D maybe TRBD1 (6 bases). The V and J ends lost 6 bases and 9 bases respectively, with 15 bases between them. The CDR3 has 13 amino acids. The germline V gene has CDR1 LNHDA and CDR2 SQIVND (reference sequence). The DNA for the CDR3 is TGTGCCAGTAGCAGAAACAGGGAGCGTGAGCAGTTCTTC. Its protein product is CASSRNREREQFF.

The chain links TRBV6-5 to TRBJ1-1; D might be TRBD1 (6 bases). Between the trimmed V and J ends, which lost 4 bases and 3 bases, there was a span of 15 bases. The germline V gene has CDR1 MNHEY and CDR2 SVGAGI. The CDR3 runs 15 residues. The CDR3 is CASSSPSAGDTEAFF. The DNA for the CDR3 is TGTGCCAGCAGTTCTCCCTCGGCAGGGGACACTGAAGCTTTCTTT.

The gene calls are TRBV4-1 and TRBJ2-7, with no clear D. This CDR3 is built from 14 residues. V lost 4 bases, J lost 5 bases, and 15 bases lay in between. Germline V gene data show CDR1 as MGHRA and CDR2 as YSYEKL. Here the CDR3 reads CASSPTPLVHEQYF. DNA of the CDR3: TGCGCCAGCAGCCCAACTCCGCTAGTCCACGAGCAGTACTTC.

V and J are TRBV27 and TRBJ1-3; 8 bases fit TRBD1. V shed 5 bases, J shed 4 bases, and the junction held 7 bases outside the gene matches. This CDR3 region has 15 residues. Germline CDR1 MNHEY, CDR2 SMNVEV (reference sequence). The CDR3 coding sequence is TGTGCCAGCAGTAAAGGACAGGGCCGCGGAAACACCATATATTTT. It codes for CASSKGQGRGNTIYF.

This clone was seen just once. The chain employs TRBV28 and TRBJ2-1; 10 nucleotides line up with TRBD2. This CDR3 is built from 15 residues. J lost 9 bases, V lost 7 bases, and 12 bases had no gene match. The germline V gene has CDR1 MDHEN and CDR2 SYDVKM. The CDR3 bases are TGTGCCAGCACCTCGAGCGGGAGGGCCCCTGGTGAGCAGTTCTTC. It specifies CASTSSGRAPGEQFF.

The chain couples TRBV30 to TRBJ1-1; D might be TRBD1 (6 bases). The germline gives CDR1 GTSNPN, CDR2 SVGIG (reference sequence). V was cut by 3 bases and J by 0 bases, with 14 bases left in between. The CDR3 length is 15 residues. CDR3 sequence: CAWSPDSHMNTEAFF. The DNA for the CDR3 is TGTGCCTGGAGCCCGGACAGCCACATGAACACTGAAGCTTTCTTT.

This chain uses TRBV5-1 with TRBJ1-2; no clear D gene. The germline CDR1 and CDR2 sequences are SGHRS and YFSETQ. The CDR3 totals 14 residues. Trimming pared 2 bases from V and 5 bases from J, leaving 13 bases between. CDR3 amino acids: CASSFEAGKYGYTF. CDR3 DNA sequence: TGCGCCAGCAGCTTTGAGGCAGGAAAATATGGCTACACCTTC.

CDR3: CASSFRPSNQPQHF. DNA for the CDR3: TGTGCCAGCAGTTTCAGGCCTTCCAATCAGCCCCAGCATTTT. V is TRBV7-8 and J is TRBJ1-5, with D hard to call. This CDR3 is 14 amino acids long. V gave up 6 bases and J gave up 3 bases, with 12 bases separating them. Germline V gene data show CDR1 as SGHVS and CDR2 as FQNEAQ.

The genes are TRBV4-3 and TRBJ2-5; TRBD1 might be the D (6 bases). The V and J ends lost 1 base and 0 bases respectively, with 9 bases between them. From germline, CDR1 is LGHNA and CDR2 YSLEER. The CDR3 extends over 15 amino acids. In DNA, the CDR3 is TGCGCCAGCAGCCAAGGGACAGCAAACCAAGAGACCCAGTACTTC. The encoded protein is CASSQGTANQETQYF.

The chain combines TRBV19 with TRBJ2-7; D unresolved. The V gene's germline CDR1 is LNHDA and CDR2 SQIVND (reference sequence). There are 12 residues in the CDR3. V shed 4 bases and J shed 7 bases, with 11 bases lying between them. The CDR3 DNA follows: TGTGCCAGTAGTACCAGTCAGATGGAGCAGTACTTC. Its protein product is CASSTSQMEQYF.

This chain joins TRBV27 and TRBJ2-1, with D unresolved. Trimming took 4 bases from V and 4 from J, leaving 5 bases between them. Germline CDR1 MNHEY, CDR2 SMNVEV (reference sequence). The CDR3 length is 12 residues. The CDR3: CASSSEYNEQFF. CDR3 bases: TGTGCCAGCAGTTCTGAATACAATGAGCAGTTCTTC.

The rearrangement joins TRBV19 to TRBJ2-4; 9 bases are shared with TRBD1. This CDR3 has 16 amino acids. V shed 3 bases and J 2 bases; nucleotides not matched to a gene: 5. The germline V gene has CDR1 LNHDA and CDR2 SQIVND (reference sequence). CDR3 residues: CASSIGTGLPKNIQYF. The CDR3 region has the DNA TGTGCCAGTAGTATCGGGACAGGGCTACCCAAAAACATTCAGTACTTC.

The chain employs TRBV2 and TRBJ2-1, with 7 bases aligning to TRBD2. V was pared by 10 bases and J by 6 bases, with 12 bases of the junction left unmatched. Germline values: CDR1 SNHLY, CDR2 FYNNEI. The CDR3 spans 14 residues. CDR3 region: CATPLTSLPNEQFF. CDR3 bases: TGTGCCACCCCCTTGACTAGCCTCCCCAATGAGCAGTTCTTC.

V gene TRBV6-5 combines with J gene TRBJ1-5; TRBD1 agrees at 9 bases. Germline lookup yields CDR1 MNHEY and CDR2 SVGAGI. There are 15 residues in the CDR3. The V gene end was trimmed by 4 bases and the J gene end by 2 bases; junction bases not matched to a gene: 3. As DNA, the CDR3 is TGTGCCAGCAGTTCGACAGGGGGTGGCAATCAGCCCCAGCATTTT. The encoded protein is CASSSTGGGNQPQHF.

The rearrangement joins TRBV27 to TRBJ2-1, with D uncertain. This CDR3 spans 11 amino acids. Germline V gene data show CDR1 as MNHEY and CDR2 as SMNVEV (reference sequence). The ends were cut back, 10 bases at V and 5 bases at J, with 9 bases in the middle. In nucleotides, the CDR3 is TGTGCCACGACCACGCACAATGAGCAGTTCTTC. This encodes CATTTHNEQFF.

The CDR3 DNA sequence: TGCGCCAGCAGCCATGCTTTAGCAAGAGATACGCAGTATTTT. This sequence encodes CASSHALARDTQYF. J is TRBJ2-3 and V is TRBV4-1; D is uncertain. Germline CDR1 MGHRA, CDR2 YSYEKL. The length of the CDR3 is 14 residues. V dropped 3 bases and J dropped 5 bases, with 12 bases sitting between them.

This clone showed up just once. The chain combines TRBV10-1 with TRBJ2-2; 9 nucleotides match TRBD2. CDR1 and CDR2 (germline): WNHNN, SYGVQD (reference sequence). The V and J ends lost 4 bases and 0 bases, in that order; junction bases with no gene match: 3. The CDR3 is made up of 16 amino acids. CDR3 sequence (DNA): TGCGCCAGCAGTGGTAGCGGGAGATCGAACACCGGGGAGCTGTTTTTT. It translates to CASSGSGRSNTGELFF.

J is TRBJ1-1 and V is TRBV29-1, with D perhaps TRBD1 (5 bases). V lost 3 bases and J 6 bases, leaving 11 bases between the germline ends. Germline loops: CDR1 SQVTM, CDR2 ANQGSEA. This CDR3 has 12 amino acids. CDR3 nucleotide sequence: TGCAGCGTTGACAGGGTAAATCCTGAAGCTTTCTTT. This encodes CSVDRVNPEAFF.

The rearrangement joins TRBV7-9 to TRBJ1-2, with D hard to call. Trimming took off 1 base at V and 2 bases at J, with 11 bases between the two ends. The CDR3 is made up of 15 amino acids. The germline CDR1 and CDR2 sequences are SEHNR and FQNEAQ (reference sequence). This CDR3 is CASSLGSRLNYGYTF. The CDR3 DNA sequence: TGTGCCAGCAGCTTAGGCTCCAGGCTGAACTATGGCTACACCTTC.

The chain couples TRBV10-2 to TRBJ1-2; weak D call: TRBD1 (5 bases). Germline assignment: CDR1 WSHSY and CDR2 SAAADI. Trimming removed 10 bases at V and 4 bases at J, with 19 bases between. The CDR3 has 14 amino acids. The CDR3 DNA follows: TGCGCCACCCAAGAAGGACACTCGGGCTATGGCTACACCTTC. Protein sequence: CATQEGHSGYGYTF.

This chain joins TRBV25-1 and TRBJ2-7; D unresolved. Germline CDR1 and CDR2: MGHDK and SYGVNS. There are 13 residues in the CDR3. Between the trimmed V and J ends, which lost 4 bases and 3 bases, there was a span of 10 bases. CDR3 in amino acids: CASSGDGVYEQYF. The CDR3 region has the DNA TGTGCCAGCAGTGGGGATGGGGTCTACGAGCAGTACTTC.